This TCR beta chain was recovered during a study of blood T cells in healthy people across ages. Primed by a sample-barcoded 5' primer and a J-beta primer mix, a second PCR proceeded for about 7 to 11 cycles. TCRdb redid the calling of the 5' RACE reads with MiXCR, one entry per CDR3 protein. The data contain about 570,000 distinct CDR3 sequences, over 25% of them singletons. The CDR3 length is 13 residues. The germline V gene has CDR1 DFQATT and CDR2 SNEGSKA (reference sequence). Another study also made use of these data, one on T cells of mothers and their children. That investigation notes: The TCR beta CDR3 read count exceeded 9.5 million for each mother and was around 3.1 million for each child.

This chain links TRBV20-1 with TRBJ2-5, with D possibly matching TRBD2 (6 bases). The J call may be wrong; the DNA end is better matched by TRBJ2-1. Sequences were obtained from blood. The TCR comes from a boy between 2 and 10 years old in good health. The CDR3 is CSARLAFYNEQFF. The CDR3 region has the DNA TGCAGTGCTAGGCTAGCGTTTTACAATGAGCAGTTCTTC.